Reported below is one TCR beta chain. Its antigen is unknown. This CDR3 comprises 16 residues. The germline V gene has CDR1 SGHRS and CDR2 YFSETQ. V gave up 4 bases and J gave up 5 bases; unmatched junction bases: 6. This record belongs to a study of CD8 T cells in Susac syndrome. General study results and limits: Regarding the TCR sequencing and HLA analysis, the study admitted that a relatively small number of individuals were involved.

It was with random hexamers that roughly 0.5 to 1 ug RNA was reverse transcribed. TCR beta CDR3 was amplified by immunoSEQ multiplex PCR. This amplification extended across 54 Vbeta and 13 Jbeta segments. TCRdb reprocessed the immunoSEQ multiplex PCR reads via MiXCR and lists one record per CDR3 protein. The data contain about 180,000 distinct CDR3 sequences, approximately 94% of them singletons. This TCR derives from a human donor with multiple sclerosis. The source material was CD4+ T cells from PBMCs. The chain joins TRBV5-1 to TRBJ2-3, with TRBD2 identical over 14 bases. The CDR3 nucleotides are TGCGCCAGCAGCCGCCTGACTAGCGGGAGGGAAGATACGCAGTATTTT. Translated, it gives CASSRLTSGREDTQYF.